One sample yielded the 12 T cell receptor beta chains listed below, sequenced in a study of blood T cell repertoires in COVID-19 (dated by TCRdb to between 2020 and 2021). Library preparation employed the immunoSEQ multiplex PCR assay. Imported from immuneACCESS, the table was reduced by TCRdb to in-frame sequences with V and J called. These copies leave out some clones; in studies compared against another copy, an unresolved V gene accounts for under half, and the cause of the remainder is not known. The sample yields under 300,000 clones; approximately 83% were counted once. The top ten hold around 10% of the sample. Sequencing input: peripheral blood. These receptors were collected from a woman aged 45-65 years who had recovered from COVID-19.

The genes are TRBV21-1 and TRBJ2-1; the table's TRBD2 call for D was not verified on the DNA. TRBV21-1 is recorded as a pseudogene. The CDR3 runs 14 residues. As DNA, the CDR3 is TGTGCCAGATGTCTAGCGGGAGATAGTATTGAGCAGTTCTTC. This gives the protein CARCLAGDSIEQFF.

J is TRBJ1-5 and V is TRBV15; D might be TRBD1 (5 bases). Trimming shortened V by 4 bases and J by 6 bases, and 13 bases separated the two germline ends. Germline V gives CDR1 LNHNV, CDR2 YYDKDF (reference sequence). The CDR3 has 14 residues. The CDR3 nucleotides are TGTGCCACCAGCATGCAGGGTGAGGCTCAGCCCCAGCATTTT. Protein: CATSMQGEAQPQHF.

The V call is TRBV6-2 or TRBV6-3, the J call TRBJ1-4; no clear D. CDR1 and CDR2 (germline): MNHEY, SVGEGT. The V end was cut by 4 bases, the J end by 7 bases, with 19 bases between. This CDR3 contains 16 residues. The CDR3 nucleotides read TGTGCCAGCAGTTCCCGACACACCCAAGCTGGTGAAAAACTGTTTTTT. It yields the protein CASSSRHTQAGEKLFF.

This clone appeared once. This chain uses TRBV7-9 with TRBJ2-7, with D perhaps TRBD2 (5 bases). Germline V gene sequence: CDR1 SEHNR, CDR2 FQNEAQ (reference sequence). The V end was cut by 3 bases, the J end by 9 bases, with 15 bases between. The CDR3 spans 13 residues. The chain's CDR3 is CASSFAGVDAQYF. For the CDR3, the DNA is TGTGCCAGCAGCTTTGCCGGGGTGGACGCGCAGTACTTC.

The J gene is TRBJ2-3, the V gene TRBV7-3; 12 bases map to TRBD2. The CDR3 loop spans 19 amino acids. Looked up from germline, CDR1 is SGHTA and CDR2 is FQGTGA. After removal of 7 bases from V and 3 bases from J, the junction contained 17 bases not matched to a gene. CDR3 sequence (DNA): TGTGCCAGCATTCACCCCCGTGAGACTAGCGGGAGTGGGACAGATACGCAGTATTTT. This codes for CASIHPRETSGSGTDTQYF.

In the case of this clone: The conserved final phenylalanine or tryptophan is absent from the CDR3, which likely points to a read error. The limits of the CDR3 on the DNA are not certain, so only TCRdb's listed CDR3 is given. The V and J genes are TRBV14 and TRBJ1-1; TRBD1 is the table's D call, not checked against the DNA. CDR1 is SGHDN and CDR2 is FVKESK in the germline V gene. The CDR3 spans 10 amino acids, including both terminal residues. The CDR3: CASSQVPGPL.

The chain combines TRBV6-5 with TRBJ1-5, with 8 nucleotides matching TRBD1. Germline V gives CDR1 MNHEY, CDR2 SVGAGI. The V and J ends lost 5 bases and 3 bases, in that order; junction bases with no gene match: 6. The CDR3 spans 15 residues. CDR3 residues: CASSPDRGNNQPQHF. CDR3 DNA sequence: TGTGCCAGCAGTCCCGACAGGGGCAACAATCAGCCCCAGCATTTT.

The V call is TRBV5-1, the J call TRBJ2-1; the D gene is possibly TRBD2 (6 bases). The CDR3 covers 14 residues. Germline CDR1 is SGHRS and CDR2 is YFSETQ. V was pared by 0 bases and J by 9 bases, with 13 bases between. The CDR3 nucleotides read TGCGCCAGCAGCTTGGGACTAGACCAGGTTGAGCAGTTCTTC. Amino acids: CASSLGLDQVEQFF.

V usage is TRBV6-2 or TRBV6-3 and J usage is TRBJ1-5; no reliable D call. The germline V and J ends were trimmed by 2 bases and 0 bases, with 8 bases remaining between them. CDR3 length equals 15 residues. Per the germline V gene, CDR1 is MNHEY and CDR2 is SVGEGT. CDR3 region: CASSYGRNSNQPQHF. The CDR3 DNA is TGTGCCAGCAGTTACGGGAGGAATAGCAATCAGCCCCAGCATTTT.

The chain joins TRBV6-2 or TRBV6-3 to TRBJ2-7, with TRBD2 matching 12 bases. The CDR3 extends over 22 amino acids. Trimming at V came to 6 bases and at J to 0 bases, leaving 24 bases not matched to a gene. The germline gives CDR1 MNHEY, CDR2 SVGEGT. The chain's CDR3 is CASSPKLYNQGLAGNASYEQYF. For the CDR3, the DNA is TGTGCCAGCAGCCCTAAACTATACAATCAAGGACTAGCGGGAAACGCCTCCTACGAGCAGTACTTC.

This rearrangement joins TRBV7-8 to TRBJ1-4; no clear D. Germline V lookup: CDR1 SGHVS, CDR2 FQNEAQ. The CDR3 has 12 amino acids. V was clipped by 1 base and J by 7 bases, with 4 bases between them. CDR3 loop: CASSLGGEKLFF. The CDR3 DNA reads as TGTGCCAGCAGCTTAGGCGGTGAAAAACTGTTTTTT. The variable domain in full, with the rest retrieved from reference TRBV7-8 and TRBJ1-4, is GAGVSQSPRYKVAKRGQDVALRCDPISGHVSLFWYQQALGQGPEFLTYFQNEAQLDKSGLPSDRFFAERPEGSVSTLKIQRTQQEDSAVYLCASSLGGEKLFFGSGTQLSVL.

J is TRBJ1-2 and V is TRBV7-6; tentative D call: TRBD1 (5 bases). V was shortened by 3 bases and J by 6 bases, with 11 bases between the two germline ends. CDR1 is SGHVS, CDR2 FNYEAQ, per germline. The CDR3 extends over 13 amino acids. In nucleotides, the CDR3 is TGTGCCAGCAGCTTTCGGGGGTACGATGGCTACACCTTC. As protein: CASSFRGYDGYTF.